The clone carrying this T cell receptor (beta chain) was counted a few times. What it binds is not known. The whole isolated RNA underwent reverse transcription, so sequencing captured expressed TCRB transcripts. The method was immunoSEQ multiplex PCR; TCRdb's version includes in-frame clones alone and lacks a portion of them. The sample has over 150,000 clones, around 7.9% seen once; the top ten hold under 0.55%. Germline V gene sequence: CDR1 MDHEN, CDR2 SYDVKM. The CDR3 has 14 amino acids. V was pared by 7 bases and J by 4 bases, with 17 bases between. The entry originates in a study of beta chain features in type 1 diabetes. Findings and limits, study-wide: Cells that show high TCR expression could be over-represented by cDNA sequencing. For TCRB rearrangement, an influence of HLA type remained unresolved here. Junctions at VDJ sites from type 1 diabetes patients had fewer insertions and more deletions. All four CD4+ subsets from Type 1 diabetes patients carried moderately but significantly shorter TCRB CDR3s.

It was via CD45RO/CCR7/CD25/CD127/CD95/CD27 that CD4+ naive, central memory, regulatory and stem cell-like memory cells were sorted. The clonotype comes from a man younger than 35 with type 1 diabetes. V and J are TRBV28 and TRBJ2-7, with D possibly TRBD1 on 5 matching bases. The sample taken for sequencing was central memory CD4+ T cells from blood. The CDR3 protein is CASNEWQGSYEQYF. CDR3 coding DNA: TGTGCCAGCAACGAATGGCAGGGTTCGTACGAGCAGTACTTC.